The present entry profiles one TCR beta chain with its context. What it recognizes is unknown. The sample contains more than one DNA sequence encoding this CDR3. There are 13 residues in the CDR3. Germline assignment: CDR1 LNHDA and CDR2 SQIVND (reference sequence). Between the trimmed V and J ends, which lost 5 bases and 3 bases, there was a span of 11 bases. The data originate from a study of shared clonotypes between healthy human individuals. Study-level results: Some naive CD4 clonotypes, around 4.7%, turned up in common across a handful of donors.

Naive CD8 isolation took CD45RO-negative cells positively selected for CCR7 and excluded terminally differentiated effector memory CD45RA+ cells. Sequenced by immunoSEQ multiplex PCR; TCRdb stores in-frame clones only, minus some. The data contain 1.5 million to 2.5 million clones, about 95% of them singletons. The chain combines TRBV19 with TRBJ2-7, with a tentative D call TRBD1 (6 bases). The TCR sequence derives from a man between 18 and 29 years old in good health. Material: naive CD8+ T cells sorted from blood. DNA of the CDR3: TGTGCCAGTAGTCCCGGGACAAGCTACGAGCAGTACTTC. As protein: CASSPGTSYEQYF.